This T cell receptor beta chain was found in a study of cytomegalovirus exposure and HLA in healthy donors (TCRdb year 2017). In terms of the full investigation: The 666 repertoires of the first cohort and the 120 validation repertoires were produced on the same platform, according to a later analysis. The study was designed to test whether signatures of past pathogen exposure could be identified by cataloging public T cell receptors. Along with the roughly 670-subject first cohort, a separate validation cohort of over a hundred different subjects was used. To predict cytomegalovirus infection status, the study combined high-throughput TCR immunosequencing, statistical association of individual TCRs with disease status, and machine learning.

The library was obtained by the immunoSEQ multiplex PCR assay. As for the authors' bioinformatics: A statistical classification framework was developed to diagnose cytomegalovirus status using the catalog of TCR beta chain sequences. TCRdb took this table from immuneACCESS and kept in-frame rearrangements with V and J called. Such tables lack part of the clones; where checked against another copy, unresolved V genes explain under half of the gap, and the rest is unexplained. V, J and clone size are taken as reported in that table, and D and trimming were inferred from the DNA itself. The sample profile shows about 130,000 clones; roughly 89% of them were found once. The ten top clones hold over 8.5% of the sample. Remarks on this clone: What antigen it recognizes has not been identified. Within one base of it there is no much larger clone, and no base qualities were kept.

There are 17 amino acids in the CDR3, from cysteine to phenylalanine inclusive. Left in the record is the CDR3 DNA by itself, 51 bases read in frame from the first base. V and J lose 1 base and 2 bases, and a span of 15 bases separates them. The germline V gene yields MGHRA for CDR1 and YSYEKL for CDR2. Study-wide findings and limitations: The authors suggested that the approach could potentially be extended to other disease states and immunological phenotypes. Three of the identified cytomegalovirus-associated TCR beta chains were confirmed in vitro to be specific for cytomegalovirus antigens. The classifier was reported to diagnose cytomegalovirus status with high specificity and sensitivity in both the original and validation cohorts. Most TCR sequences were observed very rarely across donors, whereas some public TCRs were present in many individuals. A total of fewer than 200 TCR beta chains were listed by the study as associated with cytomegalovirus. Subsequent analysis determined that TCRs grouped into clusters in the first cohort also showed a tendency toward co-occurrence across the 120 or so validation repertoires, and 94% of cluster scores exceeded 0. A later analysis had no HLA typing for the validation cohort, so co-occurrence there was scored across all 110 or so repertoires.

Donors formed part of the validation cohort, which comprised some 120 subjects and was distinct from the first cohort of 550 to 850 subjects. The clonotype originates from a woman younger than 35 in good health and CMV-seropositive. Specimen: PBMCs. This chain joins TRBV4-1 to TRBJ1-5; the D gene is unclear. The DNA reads TGCGCCAGCAGCCAAGTGGCCCCCAAGGGAGGCAATCAGCCCCAGCATTTT. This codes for CASSQVAPKGGNQPQHF.